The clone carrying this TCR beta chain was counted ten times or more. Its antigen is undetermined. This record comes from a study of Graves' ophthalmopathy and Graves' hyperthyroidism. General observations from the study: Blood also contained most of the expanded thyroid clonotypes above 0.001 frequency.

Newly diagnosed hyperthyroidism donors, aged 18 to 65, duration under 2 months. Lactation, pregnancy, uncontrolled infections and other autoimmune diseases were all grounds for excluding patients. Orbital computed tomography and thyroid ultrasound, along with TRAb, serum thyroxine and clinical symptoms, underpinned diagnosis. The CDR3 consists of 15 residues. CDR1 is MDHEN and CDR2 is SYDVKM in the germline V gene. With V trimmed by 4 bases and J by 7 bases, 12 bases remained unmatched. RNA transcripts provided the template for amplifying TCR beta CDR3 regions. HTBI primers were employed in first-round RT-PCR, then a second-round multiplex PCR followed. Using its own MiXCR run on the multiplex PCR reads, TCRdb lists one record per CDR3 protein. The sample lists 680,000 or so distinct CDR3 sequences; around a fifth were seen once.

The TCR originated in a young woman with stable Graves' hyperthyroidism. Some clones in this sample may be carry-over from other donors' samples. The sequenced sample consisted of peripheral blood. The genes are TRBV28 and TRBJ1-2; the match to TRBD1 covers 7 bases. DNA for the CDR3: TGTGCCAGCAGTTGGGACAGTGGAAGCAAAATTGGCTACACCTTC. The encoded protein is CASSWDSGSKIGYTF.